Sequencing of this TCR beta chain was carried out in a study of T cells in Graves' hyperthyroidism and ophthalmopathy. Findings and limits, study-wide: With a median lead of approximately six months before onset, the model predicted ophthalmopathy. Most thyroid clonotypes expanded above 0.001 appeared in blood too.

Researchers took RNA transcripts and amplified the TCR beta CDR3 regions from them. First-round RT-PCR targeting the TCR CDR3 was performed with the HTBI primer set. TCRdb independently ran MiXCR on the multiplex PCR reads; one entry per CDR3 protein. The repertoire includes roughly 520,000 distinct CDR3 sequences, 24% of them detected once, and approximately 10% sits in the top ten. Fresh peripheral blood, more than 8 ml of it, supplied the PBMCs. The germline V gene encodes CDR1 DFQATT and CDR2 SNEGSKA (reference sequence). There are 13 residues in the CDR3. Trimming took off 3 bases at V and 2 bases at J, with 11 bases between the two ends. In the case of this clonotype: The antigen is unknown.

V gene TRBV20-1 combines with J gene TRBJ2-7; maybe TRBD2 (6 bases). This TCR was sampled from a woman aged 30 to 39 with Graves' ophthalmopathy. The material sequenced was blood. CDR3 coding DNA: TGCAGTGCTAGGGTTAGCGGTACCTACGAGCAGTACTTC. The encoded protein is CSARVSGTYEQYF.